Listed below are T cell receptor beta chains from one sample, sequenced in a study of CD8 T cells in Susac syndrome. TCRdb redid the calling of the immunoSEQ multiplex PCR reads with MiXCR, one entry per CDR3 protein. The table records some 150,000 distinct CDR3 sequences, around 95% of them present only once. Sequenced material: CD8+ T cells from PBMCs. The receptors here all came from a human donor with multiple sclerosis. CDR3s include the opening cysteine and the closing phenylalanine or tryptophan. The D gene is left open where the match is weak. Not all rows give a size; the values are once, few, many and, for expanded clones, a class.

clone size	D gene	V gene	J gene	CDR3 protein	CDR3 DNA
.	.	TRBV27	TRBJ1-2	CASSFSGQGYGYTF	TGTGCCAGCAGTTTCTCGGGGCAGGGCTATGGCTACACCTTC
.	TRBD1	TRBV27	TRBJ2-7	CASSWTGAYEQYF	TGTGCCAGCAGTTGGACAGGTGCCTACGAGCAGTACTTC
.	TRBD1	TRBV20-1	TRBJ1-2	CSARGGQGDYGYTF	TGCAGTGCTAGAGGGGGACAGGGAGACTATGGCTACACCTTC
once	.	TRBV6-2/TRBV6-3	TRBJ2-7	CASGEVELDEQYF	TGTGCCAGCGGGGAGGTTGAGCTCGACGAGCAGTACTTC
.	.	TRBV7-3	TRBJ2-1	CASSGDEQFF	TGTGCCAGCAGTGGGGATGAGCAGTTCTTC
.	.	TRBV27	TRBJ2-4	CASSPLQGNIQYF	TGTGCCAGCAGTCCCCTGCAGGGAAACATTCAGTACTTC
.	.	TRBV7-9	TRBJ2-7	CASSPDGLPYEQYF	TGTGCCAGCAGCCCCGACGGGCTGCCCTACGAGCAGTACTTC
once	TRBD1	TRBV4-1	TRBJ1-1	CASSQEPGQYTEAFF	TGCGCCAGCAGCCAAGAACCGGGACAGTACACTGAAGCTTTCTTT
.	.	TRBV6-6	TRBJ2-1	CASREEGVGNEQFF	TGTGCCAGCAGGGAGGAAGGAGTGGGAAATGAGCAGTTCTTC
.	.	TRBV15	TRBJ2-3	CATSPRVLPDTQYF	TGTGCCACCAGCCCCCGGGTCCTGCCAGATACGCAGTATTTT
.	TRBD2	TRBV29-1	TRBJ2-5	CSVVPGLAGETQYF	TGCAGCGTCGTCCCGGGACTAGCGGGGGAGACCCAGTACTTC
.	.	TRBV29-1	TRBJ2-5	CSARTNLARQTQYF	TGCAGCGCTCGGACTAACCTAGCGCGACAGACCCAGTACTTC
.	TRBD1	TRBV4-2	TRBJ1-2	CASSPRDSPNYGYTF	TGTGCCAGCAGCCCTCGGGACAGCCCCAACTATGGCTACACCTTC
.	.	TRBV15	TRBJ2-7	CATSPGGEVYEQYF	TGTGCCACCAGCCCGGGGGGCGAGGTCTACGAGCAGTACTTC
.	.	TRBV2	TRBJ1-1	CASSEGLDNTEAFF	TGTGCCAGCAGTGAAGGATTAGACAACACTGAAGCTTTCTTT
.	.	TRBV20-1	TRBJ2-3	CSAVHRGGLRADTQYF	TGCAGTGCTGTACACAGGGGGGGCCTTCGGGCAGATACGCAGTATTTT
.	TRBD1	TRBV12-3/TRBV12-4	TRBJ1-3	CASSLDRGNTIYF	TGTGCCAGCAGTCTGGACAGGGGAAACACCATATATTTT
.	.	TRBV21-1	TRBJ1-2	CASSVGVNYGYTF	TGTGCCAGCAGCGTAGGAGTTAACTATGGCTACACCTTC
.	.	TRBV7-6	TRBJ2-7	CASSPAGRNEQYF	TGTGCCAGCAGCCCCGCCGGGCGCAACGAGCAGTACTTC
.	.	TRBV7-8	TRBJ1-6	CASSPGGGSSYNSPLHF	TGTGCCAGCAGCCCCGGGGGGGGAAGCTCCTATAATTCACCCCTCCACTTT
.	.	TRBV29-1	TRBJ1-2	CSVATGFYGYTF	TGCAGCGTCGCAACAGGGTTCTATGGCTACACCTTC